Reported below is one T cell receptor (beta chain). No antigen is known for it. Replicate PCRs from sorted subsets contained approximately 200 ng DNA, which is roughly 30,000 T cell genomes. Sequencing used immunoSEQ multiplex PCR; TCRdb keeps in-frame clones, though not all of them. The sample contains about 1.4 million clones, roughly 95% of which appear only once. The CD4+ fraction was divided into a CD45RA+ naive subset and a CD45RA-negative memory subset. The sample belongs to a study of shared clonotypes between healthy human individuals. Study-wide results and limits: Collection of samples was limited to blood; tissue repertoires likely differ.

V lost 5 bases to trimming and J lost 8 bases, with 31 bases between them. From germline, CDR1 is MDHEN and CDR2 SYDVKM. This CDR3 is built from 19 residues. The rearrangement links TRBV28 to TRBJ1-5; a weak D match, TRBD1 (6 bases). This TCR was recovered from a young man in good health. Input material: naive CD4+ T cells sorted from blood. As to subset: CD45RA+ positively selected. As DNA, the CDR3 is TGTGCCAGCAGTCTCGCACACACTCTTGCCTTGGGGGGCGCGGAGCCCCAGCATTTT. Translated, it gives CASSLAHTLALGGAEPQHF.